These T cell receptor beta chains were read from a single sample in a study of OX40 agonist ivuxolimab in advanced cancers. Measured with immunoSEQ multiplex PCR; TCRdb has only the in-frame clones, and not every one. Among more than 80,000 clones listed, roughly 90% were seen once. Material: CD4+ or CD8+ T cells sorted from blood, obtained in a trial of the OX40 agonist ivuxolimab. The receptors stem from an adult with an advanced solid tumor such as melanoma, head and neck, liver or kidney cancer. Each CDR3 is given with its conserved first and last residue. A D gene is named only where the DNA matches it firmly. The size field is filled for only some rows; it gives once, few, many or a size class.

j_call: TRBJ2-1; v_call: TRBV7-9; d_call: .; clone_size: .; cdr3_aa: CASSQGWTTTNEQFF; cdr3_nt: TGTGCCAGCAGCCAGGGGTGGACTACGACTAATGAGCAGTTCTTC
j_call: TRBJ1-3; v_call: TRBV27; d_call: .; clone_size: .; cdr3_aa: CASGTNSGNTIYF; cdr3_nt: TGTGCCAGCGGTACGAATTCTGGAAACACCATATATTTT
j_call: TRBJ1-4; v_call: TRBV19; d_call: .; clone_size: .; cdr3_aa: CASSGVGEKLFF; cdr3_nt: TGTGCCAGTAGTGGGGTTGGTGAAAAACTGTTTTTT
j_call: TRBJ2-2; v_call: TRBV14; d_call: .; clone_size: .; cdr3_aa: CASSQGQHAGELFF; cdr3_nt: TGTGCCAGCAGCCAAGGACAGCACGCCGGGGAGCTGTTTTTT
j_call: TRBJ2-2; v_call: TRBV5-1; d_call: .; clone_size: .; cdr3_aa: CASSLVGLGDTGELFF; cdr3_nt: TGCGCCAGCAGCTTGGTTGGCCTTGGGGACACCGGGGAGCTGTTTTTT
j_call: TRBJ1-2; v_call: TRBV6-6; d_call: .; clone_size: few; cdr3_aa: CASSYADNGYTF; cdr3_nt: TGTGCCAGCAGTTACGCCGACAATGGCTACACCTTC
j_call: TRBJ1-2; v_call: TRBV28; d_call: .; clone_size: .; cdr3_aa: CASSFPEPNYGYTF; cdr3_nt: TGTGCCAGCAGTTTTCCAGAGCCTAACTATGGCTACACCTTC
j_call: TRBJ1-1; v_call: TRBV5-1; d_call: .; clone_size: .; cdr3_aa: CASSLGQANTEAFF; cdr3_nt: TGCGCCAGCAGCTTGGGACAGGCGAACACTGAAGCTTTCTTT
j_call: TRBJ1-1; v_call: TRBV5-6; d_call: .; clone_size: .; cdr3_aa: CASSFRDMRDTEAFF; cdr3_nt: TGTGCCAGCAGCTTTCGGGACATGAGGGACACTGAAGCTTTCTTT
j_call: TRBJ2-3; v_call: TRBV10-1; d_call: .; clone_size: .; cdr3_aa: CASSEGPRDHTQYF; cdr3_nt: TGCGCCAGCAGTGAGGGCCCGAGGGACCATACGCAGTATTTT
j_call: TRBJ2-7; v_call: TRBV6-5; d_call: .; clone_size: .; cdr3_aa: CASSPGLIYEQYF; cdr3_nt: TGTGCCAGCAGCCCAGGCCTAATTTACGAGCAGTACTTC
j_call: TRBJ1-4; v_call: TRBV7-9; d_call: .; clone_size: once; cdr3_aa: CASSLGPGAGMTNEKLFF; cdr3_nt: TGTGCCAGCAGCTTAGGCCCCGGGGCGGGTATGACTAATGAAAAACTGTTTTTT
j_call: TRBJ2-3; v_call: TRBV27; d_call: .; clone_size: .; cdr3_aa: CASSFGQHTDTQYF; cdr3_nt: TGTGCCAGCAGTTTTGGGCAGCACACAGATACGCAGTATTTT
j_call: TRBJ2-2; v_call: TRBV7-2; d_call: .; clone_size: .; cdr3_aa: CASSPNRVVTGELFF; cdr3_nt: TGTGCCAGCAGCCCAAACAGGGTTGTCACCGGGGAGCTGTTTTTT
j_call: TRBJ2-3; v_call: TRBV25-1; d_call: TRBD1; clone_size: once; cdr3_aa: CASSKSSGGLDTQYF; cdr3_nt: TGTGCCAGCAGCAAATCGTCAGGGGGCCTAGATACGCAGTATTTT
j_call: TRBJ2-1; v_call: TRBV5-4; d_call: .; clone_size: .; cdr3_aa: CASSLFTGTSNEQFF; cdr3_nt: TGTGCCAGCAGCTTGTTTACCGGGACCAGCAATGAGCAGTTCTTC
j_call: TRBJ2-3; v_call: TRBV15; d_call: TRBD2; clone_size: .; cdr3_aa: CATSRGLAGGPGDTQYF; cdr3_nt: TGTGCCACCAGCAGAGGGCTAGCGGGAGGGCCGGGAGATACGCAGTATTTT
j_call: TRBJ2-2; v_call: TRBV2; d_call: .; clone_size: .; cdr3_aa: CASKGAMNTGELFF; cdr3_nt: TGTGCCAGCAAGGGTGCGATGAACACCGGGGAGCTGTTTTTT
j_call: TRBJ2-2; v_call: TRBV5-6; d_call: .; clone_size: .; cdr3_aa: CASSLSSLRPTGELFF; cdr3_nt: TGTGCCAGCAGCTTGTCTAGCTTGCGGCCCACCGGGGAGCTGTTTTTT
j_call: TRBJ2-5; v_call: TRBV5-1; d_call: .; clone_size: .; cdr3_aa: CASSLNSAQETQYF; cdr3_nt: TGCGCCAGCAGCTTGAACAGCGCCCAAGAGACCCAGTACTTC
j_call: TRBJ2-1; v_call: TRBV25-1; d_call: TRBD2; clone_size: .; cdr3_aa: CASSLGTSGNNEQFF; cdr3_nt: TGTGCCAGCAGCCTCGGGACTAGCGGGAATAATGAGCAGTTCTTC
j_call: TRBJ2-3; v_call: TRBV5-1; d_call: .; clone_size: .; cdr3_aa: CASSLGLMISTDTQYF; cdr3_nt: TGCGCCAGCAGCTTGGGTCTCATGATTAGCACAGATACGCAGTATTTT
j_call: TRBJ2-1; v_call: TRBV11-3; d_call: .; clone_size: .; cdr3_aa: CASSPSSARSYNEQFF; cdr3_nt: TGTGCCAGCAGCCCCAGTTCCGCCCGCTCCTACAATGAGCAGTTCTTC
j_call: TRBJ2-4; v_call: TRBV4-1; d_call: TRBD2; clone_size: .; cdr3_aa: CASSHISGRGTKNIQYF; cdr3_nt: TGCGCCAGCAGCCACATTAGCGGGAGGGGGACCAAAAACATTCAGTACTTC
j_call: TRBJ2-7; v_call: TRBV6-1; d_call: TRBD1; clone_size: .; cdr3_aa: CASSEGLGDSTYEQYF; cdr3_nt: TGTGCCAGCAGTGAAGGATTAGGGGACAGCACCTACGAGCAGTACTTC
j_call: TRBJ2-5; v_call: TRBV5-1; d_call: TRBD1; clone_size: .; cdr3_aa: CASSLLGQYQETQYF; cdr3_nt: TGCGCCAGCAGCTTGTTGGGACAGTACCAAGAGACCCAGTACTTC
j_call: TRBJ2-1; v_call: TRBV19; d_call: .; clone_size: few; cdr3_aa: CASRTPGVYEQFF; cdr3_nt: TGTGCCAGTAGGACCCCTGGGGTTTATGAGCAGTTCTTC
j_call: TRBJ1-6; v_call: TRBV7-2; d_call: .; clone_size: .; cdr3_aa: CASSLGAGQAGSPLHF; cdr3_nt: TGTGCCAGCAGCTTAGGTGCAGGGCAAGCAGGTTCACCCCTCCACTTT
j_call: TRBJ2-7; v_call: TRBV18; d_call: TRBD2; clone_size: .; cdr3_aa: CASSFAGGAGEQYF; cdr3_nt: TGTGCCAGCTCCTTCGCGGGAGGTGCGGGCGAGCAGTACTTC
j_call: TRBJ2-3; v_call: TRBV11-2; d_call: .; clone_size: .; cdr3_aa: CASSQPGGAFTDTQYF; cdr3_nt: TGTGCCAGCAGCCAGCCCGGGGGCGCTTTCACAGATACGCAGTATTTT
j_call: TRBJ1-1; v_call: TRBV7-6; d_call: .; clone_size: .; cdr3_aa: CASSLRLNTEAFF; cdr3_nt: TGTGCCAGCAGCTTACGACTGAACACTGAAGCTTTCTTT
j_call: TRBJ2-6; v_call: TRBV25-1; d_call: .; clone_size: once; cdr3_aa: CASIPGSSGANVLTF; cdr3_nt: TGTGCCAGCATTCCAGGGAGTTCTGGGGCCAACGTCCTGACTTTC
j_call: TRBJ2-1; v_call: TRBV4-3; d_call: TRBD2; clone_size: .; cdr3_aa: CASSHGTSGSYNEQFF; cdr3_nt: TGCGCCAGCAGCCACGGAACTAGCGGGAGCTACAATGAGCAGTTCTTC
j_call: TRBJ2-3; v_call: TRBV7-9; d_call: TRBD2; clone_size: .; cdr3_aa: CASSLDLLAGGRSDTQYF; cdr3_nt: TGTGCCAGCAGCTTAGATCTACTAGCGGGAGGGCGATCAGATACGCAGTATTTT
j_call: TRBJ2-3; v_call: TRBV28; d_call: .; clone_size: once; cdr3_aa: CASSSPLHSTQYF; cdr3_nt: TGTGCCAGCAGTTCCCCACTCCATAGTACGCAGTATTTT
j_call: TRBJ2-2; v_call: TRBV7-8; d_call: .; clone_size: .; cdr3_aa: CASSLTLLQDTGELFF; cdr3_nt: TGTGCCAGCAGCTTAACCCTCCTACAGGACACCGGGGAGCTGTTTTTT
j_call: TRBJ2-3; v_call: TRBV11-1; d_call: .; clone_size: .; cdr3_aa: CASSFRGPDTQYF; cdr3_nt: TGTGCCAGCAGCTTCAGGGGTCCCGATACGCAGTATTTT